This entry features one T cell receptor beta chain sequence. Other nucleotide sequences from this sample produce the same CDR3. CD45RO-negative, CCR7-selected cells formed the naive CD8 fraction, which excluded terminally differentiated effector memory CD45RA+ cells. The data stem from a study of shared clonotypes between healthy human individuals. The CDR3 is 12 residues long. Germline V gives CDR1 MDHEN, CDR2 SYDVKM. V was clipped by 5 bases and J by 4 bases; unmatched bases: 0. Per the original data handling: ImmunoSEQ output held junction-only sequences without quality scores, so filtering differed. Only in-frame clones appear in the TCRdb table, and some are missing; sequencing was by immunoSEQ multiplex PCR. V and J calls and clone size are given by that table; D and trimming were obtained from the DNA. The sample gives 2 million to 2.5 million clones, around 96% of which show up once; roughly 1% is in the top ten.

The chain couples TRBV28 to TRBJ2-7; 9 bases are a match to TRBD1. Sequencing was done on a sample of naive CD8+ T cells sorted from blood. This clonotype originated in a man younger than 35 in good health. The CDR3 protein is CASSDRGYEQYF. Written as DNA, the CDR3 is TGTGCCAGCAGTGACAGGGGGTACGAGCAGTACTTC.